The source of this T cell receptor (beta chain) is a study of CD8 T cells in Susac syndrome. The authors reverse transcribed roughly 0.5 to 1 ug RNA with random hexamers. TCRdb called the immunoSEQ multiplex PCR reads again in MiXCR, with one record for every CDR3 protein. The sample carries fewer than 250,000 distinct CDR3 sequences, over 85% recorded once. Trimming pared 5 bases from V and 1 base from J, leaving 14 bases between. Per germline, CDR1 SEHNR and CDR2 FQNEAQ (reference sequence). This CDR3 spans 16 amino acids. This receptor was obtained from a human donor in good health. The specimen was CD4+ T cells from PBMCs. The chain has TRBV7-9 and TRBJ2-2; perhaps TRBD2 as D (6 bases). This CDR3 is CASSPFGGWNTGELFF. CDR3 nucleotide sequence: TGTGCCAGCAGCCCGTTTGGGGGGTGGAACACCGGGGAGCTGTTTTTT. The complete variable domain, with remaining parts taken from reference TRBV7-9 and TRBJ2-2, reads DTGVSQNPRHKITKRGQNVTFRCDPISEHNRLYWYRQTLGQGPEFLTYFQNEAQLEKSRLLSDRFSAERPKGSFSTLEIQRTEQGDSAMYLCASSPFGGWNTGELFFGEGSRLTVL.